The clone carrying this T cell receptor beta chain has just one count. Its antigen is not known. The PCR had 60 Vbeta and 13 Jbeta primers. TCRdb keeps only in-frame clones here, not all; method: immunoSEQ multiplex PCR. There are about 190,000 clones in the sample; over 80% occur only once, and 6.3% lies in the top ten. This record belongs to a study of cytomegalovirus exposure and HLA in healthy donors. Study-wide points: In vitro confirmation showed a few CMV-associated chains to be CMV antigen specific.

Trimming at V came to 4 bases and at J to 3 bases, leaving 4 bases not matched to a gene. This CDR3 is built from 15 residues. From germline, CDR1 is SGHTA and CDR2 FQGTGA. Sequencing was carried out using PBMCs. The genes are TRBV7-3 and TRBJ2-1, with 9 bases that match TRBD2. The clonotype originates from a man aged 35 to 55 in good health and CMV-seropositive. In DNA, the CDR3 is TGTGCCAGCAGCTCCCGCGGGGGGGGCTACAATGAGCAGTTCTTC. Protein sequence: CASSSRGGGYNEQFF. The full variable domain, with the rest looked up from reference TRBV7-3 and TRBJ2-1, is GAGVSQTPSNKVTEKGKYVELRCDPISGHTALYWYRQSLGQGPEFLIYFQGTGAADDSGLPNDRFFAVRPEGSVSTLKIQRTERGDSAVYLCASSSRGGGYNEQFFGPGTRLTVL.